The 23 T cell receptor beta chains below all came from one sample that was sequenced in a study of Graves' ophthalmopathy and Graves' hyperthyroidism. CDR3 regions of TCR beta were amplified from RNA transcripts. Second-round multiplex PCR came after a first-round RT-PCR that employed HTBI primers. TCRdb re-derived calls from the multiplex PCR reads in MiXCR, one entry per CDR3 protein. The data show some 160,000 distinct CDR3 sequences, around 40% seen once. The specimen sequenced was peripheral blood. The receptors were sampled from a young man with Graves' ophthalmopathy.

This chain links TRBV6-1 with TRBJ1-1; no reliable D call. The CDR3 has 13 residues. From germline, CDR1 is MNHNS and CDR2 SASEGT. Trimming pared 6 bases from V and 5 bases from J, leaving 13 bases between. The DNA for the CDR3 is TGTGCCAGCAGCAGGTCTTTAATGACTGAAGCTTTCTTT. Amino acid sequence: CASSRSLMTEAFF.

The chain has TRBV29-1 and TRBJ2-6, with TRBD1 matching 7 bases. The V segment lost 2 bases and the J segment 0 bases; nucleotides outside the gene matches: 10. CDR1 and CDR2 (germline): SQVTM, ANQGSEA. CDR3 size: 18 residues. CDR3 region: CSVEFRQGPHSGANVLTF. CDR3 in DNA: TGCAGCGTTGAATTTCGACAGGGACCCCACTCTGGGGCCAACGTCCTGACTTTC. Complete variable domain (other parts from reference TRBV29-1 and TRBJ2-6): SAVISQKPSRDICQRGTSLTIQCQVDSQVTMMFWYRQQPGQSLTLIATANQGSEATYESGFVIDKFPISRPNLTFSTLTVSNMSPEDSSIYLCSVEFRQGPHSGANVLTFGAGSRLTVL.

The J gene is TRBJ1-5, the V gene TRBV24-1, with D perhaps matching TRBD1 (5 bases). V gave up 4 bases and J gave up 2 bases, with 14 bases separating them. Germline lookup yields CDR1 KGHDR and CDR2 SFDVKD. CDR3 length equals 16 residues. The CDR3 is CATSDNYQGGNQPQHF. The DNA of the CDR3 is TGTGCCACCAGTGACAACTACCAGGGCGGCAATCAGCCCCAGCATTTT.

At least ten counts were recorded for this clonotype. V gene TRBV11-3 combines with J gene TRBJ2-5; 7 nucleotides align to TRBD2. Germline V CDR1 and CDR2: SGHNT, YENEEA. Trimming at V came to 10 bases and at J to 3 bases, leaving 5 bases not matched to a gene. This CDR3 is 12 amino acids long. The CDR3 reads CATRGGEETQYF. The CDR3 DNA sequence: TGTGCCACCCGGGGAGGGGAAGAGACCCAGTACTTC.

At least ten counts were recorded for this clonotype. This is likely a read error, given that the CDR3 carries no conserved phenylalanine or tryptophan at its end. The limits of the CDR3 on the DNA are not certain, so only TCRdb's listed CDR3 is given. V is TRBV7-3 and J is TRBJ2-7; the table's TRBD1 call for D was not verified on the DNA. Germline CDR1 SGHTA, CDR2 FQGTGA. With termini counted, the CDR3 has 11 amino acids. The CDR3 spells CASSLIRGQGG.

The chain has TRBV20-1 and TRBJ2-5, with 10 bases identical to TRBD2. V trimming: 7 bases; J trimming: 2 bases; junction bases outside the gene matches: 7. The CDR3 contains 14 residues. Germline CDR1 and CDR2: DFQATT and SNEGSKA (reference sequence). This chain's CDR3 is CSVLGLATQETQYF. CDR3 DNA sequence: TGCAGTGTCTTGGGACTAGCGACTCAAGAGACCCAGTACTTC.

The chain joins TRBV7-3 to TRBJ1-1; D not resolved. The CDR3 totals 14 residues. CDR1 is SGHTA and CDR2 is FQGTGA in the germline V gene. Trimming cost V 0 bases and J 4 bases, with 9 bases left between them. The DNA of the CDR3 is TGTGCCAGCAGCTTAACGTCGACCAGCACTGAAGCTTTCTTT. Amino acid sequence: CASSLTSTSTEAFF.

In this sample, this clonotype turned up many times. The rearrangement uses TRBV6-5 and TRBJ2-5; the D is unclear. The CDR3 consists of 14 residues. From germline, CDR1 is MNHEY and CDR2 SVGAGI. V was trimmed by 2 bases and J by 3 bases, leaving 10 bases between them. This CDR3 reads CASSYGARKETQYF. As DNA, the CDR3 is TGTGCCAGCAGTTACGGCGCCCGGAAAGAGACCCAGTACTTC.

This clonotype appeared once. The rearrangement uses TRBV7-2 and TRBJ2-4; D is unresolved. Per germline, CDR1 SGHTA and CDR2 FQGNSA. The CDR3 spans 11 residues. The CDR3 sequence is CASEAKNIQYF. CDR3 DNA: TGTGCGTCAGAAGCCAAAAACATTCAGTACTTC.

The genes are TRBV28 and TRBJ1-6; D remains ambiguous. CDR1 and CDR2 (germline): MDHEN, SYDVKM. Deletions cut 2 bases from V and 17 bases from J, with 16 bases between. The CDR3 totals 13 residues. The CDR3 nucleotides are TGTGCCAGCAGTTTAGTCGAGACCCGGATGATCCACTTT. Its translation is CASSLVETRMIHF.

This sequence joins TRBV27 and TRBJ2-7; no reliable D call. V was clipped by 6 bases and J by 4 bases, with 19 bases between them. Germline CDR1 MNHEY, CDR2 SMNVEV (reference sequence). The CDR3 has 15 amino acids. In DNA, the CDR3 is TGTGCCAGCAGCTTAAGAAGGGCGAGACAATACGAGCAGTACTTC. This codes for CASSLRRARQYEQYF.

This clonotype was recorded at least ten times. The chain's CDR3 is CASSPPVHTEAFF. The DNA for the CDR3 is TGTGCCAGCAGTCCTCCAGTTCACACTGAAGCTTTCTTT. The rearrangement links TRBV12-3 or TRBV12-4 to TRBJ1-1; D is unclear. V lost 5 bases and J 3 bases, leaving 10 bases between the germline ends. CDR3 size: 13 residues.

The CDR3 is CVLSKANTEAFF. CDR3 sequence (DNA): TGTGTCTTAAGTAAGGCGAACACTGAAGCTTTCTTT. The V gene is TRBV7-9, the J gene TRBJ1-1; no reliable D call. Germline assignment: CDR1 SEHNR and CDR2 FQNEAQ (reference sequence). This CDR3 comprises 12 residues. Complete variable domain (other parts from reference TRBV7-9 and TRBJ1-1): DTGVSQNPRHKITKRGQNVTFRCDPISEHNRLYWYRQTLGQGPEFLTYFQNEAQLEKSRLLSDRFSAERPKGSFSTLEIQRTEQGDSAMYLCVLSKANTEAFFGQGTRLTVV.

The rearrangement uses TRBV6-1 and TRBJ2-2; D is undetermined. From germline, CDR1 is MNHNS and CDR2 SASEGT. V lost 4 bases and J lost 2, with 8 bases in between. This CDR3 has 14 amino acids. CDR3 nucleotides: TGTGCCAGCAGTGGGGGATTTAACACCGGGGAGCTGTTTTTT. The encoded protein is CASSGGFNTGELFF.

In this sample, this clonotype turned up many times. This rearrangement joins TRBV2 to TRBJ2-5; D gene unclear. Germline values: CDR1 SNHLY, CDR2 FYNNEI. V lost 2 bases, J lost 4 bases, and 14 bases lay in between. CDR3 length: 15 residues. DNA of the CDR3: TGTGCCAGCAGTGAATACTCCGTCGTAGGAGAGACCCAGTACTTC. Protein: CASSEYSVVGETQYF.

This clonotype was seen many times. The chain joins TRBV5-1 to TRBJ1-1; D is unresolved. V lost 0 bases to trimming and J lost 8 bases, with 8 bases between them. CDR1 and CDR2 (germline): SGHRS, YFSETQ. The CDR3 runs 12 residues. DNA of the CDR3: TGCGCCAGCAGCTTGGTGGTGGGAGAAGCTTTCTTT. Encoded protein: CASSLVVGEAFF.

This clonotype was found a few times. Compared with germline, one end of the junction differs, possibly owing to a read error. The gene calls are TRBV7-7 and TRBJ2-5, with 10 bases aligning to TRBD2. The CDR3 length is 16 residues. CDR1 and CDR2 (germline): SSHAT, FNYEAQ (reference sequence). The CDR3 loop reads CASSVTGLANQETQYF. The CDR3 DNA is TGTGCTAGCAGCGTGACGGGACTAGCGAACCAAGAGACCCAGTACTTC.

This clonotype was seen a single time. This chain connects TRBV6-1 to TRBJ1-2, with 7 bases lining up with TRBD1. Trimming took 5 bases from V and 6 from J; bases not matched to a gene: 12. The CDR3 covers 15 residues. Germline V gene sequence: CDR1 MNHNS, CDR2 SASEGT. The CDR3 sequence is CASSPASTGLNGYTF. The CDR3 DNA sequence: TGTGCCAGCAGTCCCGCCTCGACAGGGTTGAATGGCTACACCTTC.

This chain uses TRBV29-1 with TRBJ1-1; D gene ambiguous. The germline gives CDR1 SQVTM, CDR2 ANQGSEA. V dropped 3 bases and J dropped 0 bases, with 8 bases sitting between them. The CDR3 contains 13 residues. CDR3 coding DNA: TGCAGCGTTGAGGAGGGTGTGAACACTGAAGCTTTCTTT. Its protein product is CSVEEGVNTEAFF.

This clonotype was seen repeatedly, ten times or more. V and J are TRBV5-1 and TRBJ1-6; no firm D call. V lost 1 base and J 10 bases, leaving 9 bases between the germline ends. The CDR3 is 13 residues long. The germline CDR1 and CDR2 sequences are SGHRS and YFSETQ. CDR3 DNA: TGCGCCAGCAGCTTGACGAGGGAGTCACCCCTCCACTTT. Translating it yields CASSLTRESPLHF. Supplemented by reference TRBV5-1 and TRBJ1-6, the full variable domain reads KAGVTQTPRYLIKTRGQQVTLSCSPISGHRSVSWYQQTPGQGLQFLFEYFSETQRNKGNFPGRFSGRQFSNSRSEMNVSTLELGDSALYLCASSLTRESPLHFGNGTRLTVT.

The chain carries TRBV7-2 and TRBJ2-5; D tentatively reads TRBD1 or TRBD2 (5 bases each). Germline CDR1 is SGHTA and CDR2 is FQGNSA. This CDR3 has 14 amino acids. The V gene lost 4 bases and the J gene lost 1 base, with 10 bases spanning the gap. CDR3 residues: CASSSSGAQETQYF. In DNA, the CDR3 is TGTGCCAGCAGCTCCTCCGGGGCCCAAGAGACCCAGTACTTC.

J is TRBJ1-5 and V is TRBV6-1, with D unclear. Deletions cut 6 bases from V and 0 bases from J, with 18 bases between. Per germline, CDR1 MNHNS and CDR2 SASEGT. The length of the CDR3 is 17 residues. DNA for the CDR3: TGTGCCAGCAGCCCCGCAGGAGGGCGTCCTAGCAATCAGCCCCAGCATTTT. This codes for CASSPAGGRPSNQPQHF.

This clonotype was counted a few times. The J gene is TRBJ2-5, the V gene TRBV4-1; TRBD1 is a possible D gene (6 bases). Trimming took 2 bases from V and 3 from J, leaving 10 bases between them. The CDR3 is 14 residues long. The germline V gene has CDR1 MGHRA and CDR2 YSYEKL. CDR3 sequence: CASSQYNREETQYF. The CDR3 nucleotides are TGCGCCAGCAGCCAATACAACAGGGAAGAGACCCAGTACTTC.